This T cell receptor beta chain was observed in a study of T cell repertoires in cytomegalovirus infection. Across the whole study: The public TCR beta signatures pointed to both CMV infection and matching HLA type. Study-wide points: Cumulative frequency of public TCR beta families picked out carriers of CMV plus the relevant HLA. HLA-C-restricted, CMV-specific TCR beta clonotypes were dominant ex vivo.

A word on this clonotype: No antigen is known for it.

From the reads, TCRdb called clonotypes with MiXCR, one entry per CDR3 protein. The table has under 30,000 distinct CDR3 sequences, more than 20% seen once. This TCR derives from a human donor in good health (CMV status not recorded). Some clones in this sample may be carry-over from other donors' samples. The sequenced sample was CD8+ T cells from cultured PBMCs, obtained from culture after CMV antigen stimulation.

The CDR3 DNA follows: TGTGCCAGCAGCTTACGGCGGGGGGGACCAGATACGCAGTATTTT. Encoded protein: CASSLRRGGPDTQYF. The V gene is TRBV11-2, the J gene TRBJ2-3, with 9 positions matching TRBD2. The CDR3 extends over 15 amino acids. CDR1 and CDR2 (germline): SGHAT, FQNNGV. With V trimmed by 2 bases and J by 4 bases, 4 bases remained unmatched. The entire variable domain, with the rest obtained from reference TRBV11-2 and TRBJ2-3, is as follows: EAGVAQSPRYKIIEKRQSVAFWCNPISGHATLYWYQQILGQGPKLLIQFQNNGVVDDSQLPKDRFSAERLKGVDSTLKIQPAKLEDSAVYLCASSLRRGGPDTQYFGPGTRLTVL.